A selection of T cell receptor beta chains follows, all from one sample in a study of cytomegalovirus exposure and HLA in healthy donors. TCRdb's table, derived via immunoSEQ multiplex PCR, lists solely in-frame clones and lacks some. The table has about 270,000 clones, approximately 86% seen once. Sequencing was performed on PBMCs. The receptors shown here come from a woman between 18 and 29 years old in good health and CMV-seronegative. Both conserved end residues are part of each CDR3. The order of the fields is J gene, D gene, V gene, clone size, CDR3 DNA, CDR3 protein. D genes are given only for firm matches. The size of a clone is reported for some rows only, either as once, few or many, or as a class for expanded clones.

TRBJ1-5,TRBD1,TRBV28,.,TGTGCCAGCAGCCGACAGGGCGGACGCAATCAGCCCCAGCATTTT,CASSRQGGRNQPQHF
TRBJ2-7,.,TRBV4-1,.,TGCGCCAGCAGCCAAGATGGCGGCACCTCCTACGAGCAGTACTTC,CASSQDGGTSYEQYF
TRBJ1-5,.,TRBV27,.,TGTGCCAGCAGCTCTCCTAATCAGCCCCAGCATTTT,CASSSPNQPQHF
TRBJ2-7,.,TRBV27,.,TGTGCCAGCAGTTTAAGATCTAGCCCTGGTGTTGGGCAGTACTTC,CASSLRSSPGVGQYF
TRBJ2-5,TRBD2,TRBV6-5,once,TGTGCCAGCAGTTACTGGGGGACTAGCCAAGAGACCCAGTACTTC,CASSYWGTSQETQYF
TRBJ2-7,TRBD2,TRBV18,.,TGTGCCAGCTCACCACCGGGGGGGTTCTCCTACGAGCAGTACTTC,CASSPPGGFSYEQYF
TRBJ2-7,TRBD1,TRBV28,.,TGTGCCAGCAGTAGCAGGACAGGGGACGAGCAGTACTTC,CASSSRTGDEQYF
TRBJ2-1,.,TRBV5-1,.,TGCGCCAGCAGCCCCGGATCGGGGATTTCCTACAATGAGCAGTTCTTC,CASSPGSGISYNEQFF
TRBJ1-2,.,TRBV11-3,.,TGTGCCAGCAGCAGGAGGAACTATGGAGGCTACACCTTC,CASSRRNYGGYTF
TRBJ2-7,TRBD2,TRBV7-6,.,TGTGCCAGCAGCTTAGCTCCCCTAGCGGGAGTGTCCTACGAGCAGTACTTC,CASSLAPLAGVSYEQYF
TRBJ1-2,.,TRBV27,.,TGTGCCAGCAGACAAAATACAGAATATGGCTACACCTTC,CASRQNTEYGYTF
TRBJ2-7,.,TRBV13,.,TGTGCCAGCAGCTTAGGCCAGGGGCCTTCCTACGAGCAGTACTTC,CASSLGQGPSYEQYF